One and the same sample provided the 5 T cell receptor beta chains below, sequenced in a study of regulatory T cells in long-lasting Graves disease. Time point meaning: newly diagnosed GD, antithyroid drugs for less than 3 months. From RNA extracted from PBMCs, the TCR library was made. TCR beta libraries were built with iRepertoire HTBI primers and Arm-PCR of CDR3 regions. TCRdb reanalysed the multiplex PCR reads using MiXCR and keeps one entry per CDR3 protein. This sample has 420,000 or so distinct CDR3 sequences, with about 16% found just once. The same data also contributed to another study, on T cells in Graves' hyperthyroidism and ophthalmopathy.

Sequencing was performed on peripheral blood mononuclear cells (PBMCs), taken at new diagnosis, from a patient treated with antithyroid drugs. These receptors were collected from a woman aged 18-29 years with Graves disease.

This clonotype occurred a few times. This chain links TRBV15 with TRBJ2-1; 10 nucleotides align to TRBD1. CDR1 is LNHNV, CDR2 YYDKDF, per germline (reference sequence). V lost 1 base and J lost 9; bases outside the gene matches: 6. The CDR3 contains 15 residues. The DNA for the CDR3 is TGTGCCACCAGCAGAGGACAGGGGGCCGGGAGTGAGCAGTTCTTC. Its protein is CATSRGQGAGSEQFF.

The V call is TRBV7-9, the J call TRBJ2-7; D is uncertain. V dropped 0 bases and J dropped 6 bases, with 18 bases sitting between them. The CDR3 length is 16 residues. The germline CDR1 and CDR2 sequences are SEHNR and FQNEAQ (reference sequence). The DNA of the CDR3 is TGTGCCAGCAGCTTAGCGGCCCAACTTCTTCCTGTCGAGCAGTACTTC. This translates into CASSLAAQLLPVEQYF.

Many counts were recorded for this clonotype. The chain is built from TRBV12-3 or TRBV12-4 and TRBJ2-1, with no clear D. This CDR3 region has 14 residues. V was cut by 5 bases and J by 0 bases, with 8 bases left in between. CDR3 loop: CASSTESSYNEQFF. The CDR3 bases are TGTGCCAGCAGTACGGAGAGCTCCTACAATGAGCAGTTCTTC.

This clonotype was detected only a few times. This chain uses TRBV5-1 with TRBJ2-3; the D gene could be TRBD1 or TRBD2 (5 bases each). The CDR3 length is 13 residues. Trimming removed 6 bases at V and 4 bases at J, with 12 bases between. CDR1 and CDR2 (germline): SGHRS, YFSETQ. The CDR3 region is CASTRETPDTQYF. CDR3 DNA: TGCGCCAGCACCAGGGAGACGCCAGATACGCAGTATTTT.

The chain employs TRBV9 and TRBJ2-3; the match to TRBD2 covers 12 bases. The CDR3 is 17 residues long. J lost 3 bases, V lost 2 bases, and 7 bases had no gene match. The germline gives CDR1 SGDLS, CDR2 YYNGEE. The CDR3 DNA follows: TGTGCCAGCAGCGTGGATCTAGCGGGAGGGCCGACAGATACGCAGTATTTT. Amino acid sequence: CASSVDLAGGPTDTQYF.